The entry that follows covers one TCR beta chain sequence. The data were taken from a study of blood T cell repertoires in COVID-19. At the level of the study: Sample material is recorded as cDNA or gDNA derived from T cells, B-cell-depleted T cells, or PBMCs.

As originally analysed: Estimation of nucleated cell counts was performed using reference gene primer amplification. The protocol was immunoSEQ multiplex PCR, while the TCRdb copy is restricted to in-frame clones and leaves out a portion. That table furnishes V, J and clone size, whereas the DNA furnished D and trimming. The sample holds 350,000 or so clones, about nine tenths seen once. Sequenced sample: peripheral blood. The sequence was collected from a woman aged 55-70 years with COVID-19, enrolled during active disease.

CDR3 region: CASSESMLGDMSYEQYF. In DNA form, the CDR3 reads TGTGCCAGCAGTGAAAGTATGTTGGGAGACATGTCCTACGAGCAGTACTTC. The chain carries TRBV2 and TRBJ2-7, with D possibly TRBD2 on 5 matching bases. The CDR3 sequence is 17 residues long. Germline V lookup: CDR1 SNHLY, CDR2 FYNNEI. V was clipped by 2 bases and J by 1 base, with 18 bases between them.